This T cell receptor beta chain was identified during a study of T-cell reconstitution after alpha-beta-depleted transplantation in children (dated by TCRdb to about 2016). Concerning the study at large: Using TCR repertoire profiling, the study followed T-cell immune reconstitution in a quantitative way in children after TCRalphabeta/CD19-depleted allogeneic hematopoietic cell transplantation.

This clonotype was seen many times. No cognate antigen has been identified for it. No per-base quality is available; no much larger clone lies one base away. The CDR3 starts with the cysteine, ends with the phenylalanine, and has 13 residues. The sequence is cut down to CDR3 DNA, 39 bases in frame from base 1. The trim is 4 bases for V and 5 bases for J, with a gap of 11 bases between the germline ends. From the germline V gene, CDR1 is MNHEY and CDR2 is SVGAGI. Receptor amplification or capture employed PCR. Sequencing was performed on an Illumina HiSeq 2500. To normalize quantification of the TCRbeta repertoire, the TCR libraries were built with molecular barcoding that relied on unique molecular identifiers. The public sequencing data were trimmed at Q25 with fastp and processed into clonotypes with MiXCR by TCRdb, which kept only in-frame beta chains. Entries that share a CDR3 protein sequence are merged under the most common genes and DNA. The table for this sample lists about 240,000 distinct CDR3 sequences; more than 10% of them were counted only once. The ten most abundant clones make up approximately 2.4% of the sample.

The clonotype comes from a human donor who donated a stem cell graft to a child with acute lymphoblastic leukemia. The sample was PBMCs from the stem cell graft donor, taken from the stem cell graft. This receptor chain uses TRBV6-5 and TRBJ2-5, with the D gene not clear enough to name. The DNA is TGTGCCAGCAGTTTCGGTCGTAGGGAGACCCAGTACTTC. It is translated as CASSFGRRETQYF.